This T cell receptor (beta chain) was observed in a study of CD8 T cells in ankylosing spondylitis. Whole-study findings and limits: For ankylosing spondylitis blood, a TCR beta motif of roughly 8 highly homologous variants appeared characteristic. The clones that were linked to disease were reported to be significantly enriched in matched synovial fluid samples from ankylosing spondylitis patients.

In regard to this clonotype: Its cognate antigen is unknown.

As the method for making TCR beta libraries, quantitative 5'-RACE with molecular barcodes was used. TCRdb reprocessed the 5' RACE reads with MiXCR, giving one entry per CDR3 protein. Altogether around 150,000 distinct CDR3 sequences are present, roughly 31% being singletons, with the ten largest covering approximately 6%. The CDR3 runs 15 residues. From germline, CDR1 is SGHDT and CDR2 YYEEEE. V was trimmed by 5 bases and J by 4 bases, leaving 15 bases between them. Sequencing used synovial fluid, either unsorted or a sorted T cell fraction (not recorded which). The receptor's source is a male donor with ankylosing spondylitis. V and J are TRBV5-6 and TRBJ2-2; the D gene is possibly TRBD2 (5 bases). CDR3 protein: CASSFRDNPTGELFF. CDR3 nucleotide sequence: TGTGCCAGCAGTTTCCGGGATAACCCCACCGGGGAGCTGTTTTTT.